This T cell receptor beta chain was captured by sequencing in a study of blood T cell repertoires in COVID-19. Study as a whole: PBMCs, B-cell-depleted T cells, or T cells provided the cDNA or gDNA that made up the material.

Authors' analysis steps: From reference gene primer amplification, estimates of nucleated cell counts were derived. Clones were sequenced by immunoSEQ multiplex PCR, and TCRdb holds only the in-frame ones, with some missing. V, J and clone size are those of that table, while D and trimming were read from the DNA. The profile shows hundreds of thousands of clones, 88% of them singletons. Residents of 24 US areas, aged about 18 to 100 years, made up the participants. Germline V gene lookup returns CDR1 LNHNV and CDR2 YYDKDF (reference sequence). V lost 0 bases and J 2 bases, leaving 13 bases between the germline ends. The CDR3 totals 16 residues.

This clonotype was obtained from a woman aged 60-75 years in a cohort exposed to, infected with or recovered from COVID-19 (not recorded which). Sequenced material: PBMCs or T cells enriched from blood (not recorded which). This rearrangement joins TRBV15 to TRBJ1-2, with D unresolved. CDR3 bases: TGTGCCACCAGCAGAGATAGTAACAGACACAACTATGGCTACACCTTC. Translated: CATSRDSNRHNYGYTF.